Shown below are 13 T cell receptor beta chains from a single sample sequenced in a study of T cells in women clearing cervical HPV infection. Assay used: immunoSEQ multiplex PCR; TCRdb lists only in-frame clones, some missing. The table lists under 45,000 clones, with approximately 6.3% in the top ten. The source material was blood buffy coat. These receptors all come from a woman aged 18 to 75 with a cervical HPV16 infection that either progressed to CIN3+ or cleared (not recorded which).

Details on this clone: The read gets to within 3 residues of the CDR3 end, and the germline J gene fills in the rest. The chain combines TRBV2 with TRBJ2-3; no definite D call. The CDR3 contains 14 residues. Germline V gives CDR1 SNHLY, CDR2 FYNNEI. The CDR3: CASRGGGRNEPQYF. The DNA read from the CDR3 is TGTGCCAGCAGAGGTGGCGGCAGAAACGAGCCG.

With regard to this clone: Read data end 3 residues before the CDR3 end; the end is taken from the germline J gene. The chain has TRBV30 and TRBJ1-2; 9 bases line up with TRBD1. V shed 3 bases, J shed 3 bases, and the junction held 20 bases outside the gene matches. The CDR3 consists of 19 residues. Germline assignment: CDR1 GTSNPN and CDR2 SVGIG (reference sequence). CDR3 DNA, as far as it was read: TGTGCCTGGAGCCCCCCCGCTGGGACAGGGAGCTTCGTTTACTATGGC. Protein product: CAWSPPAGTGSFVYYG. The entire CDR3 is CAWSPPAGTGSFVYYGYTF.

For this clone: Read data end 3 residues before the CDR3 end; the end is taken from the germline J gene. The rearrangement links TRBV10-3 to TRBJ2-3, with D possibly TRBD1 on 5 matching bases. This CDR3 region has 14 residues. CDR1 and CDR2 from the germline V gene are ENHRY and SYGVKD. CDR3 in amino acids: CAISDWTNKETQYF. CDR3 DNA, as far as it was read: TGTGCCATCAGTGACTGGACAAACAAAGAGACG.

About this clone itself: The CDR3 end lies 3 residues beyond the end of the read and is filled in from the germline J gene. V is TRBV11-2 and J is TRBJ1-4; D is ambiguous. This CDR3 comprises 14 residues. Germline CDR1 SGHAT, CDR2 FQNNGV. V was clipped by 0 bases and J by 7 bases, with 9 bases between them. CDR3 DNA, as far as it was read: TGTGCCAGCAGCTTAGACATCAACTCTGAAAAA. The encoded protein is CASSLDINSEK. In full, the CDR3 reads CASSLDINSEKLFF.

Comment on this clone: The read comes to an end 3 residues before the CDR3 does, leaving the germline J gene to fill in the end. The rearrangement uses TRBV30 and TRBJ2-7; 12 nucleotides align to TRBD2. CDR3 length equals 15 residues. V was clipped by 0 bases and J by 2 bases; unmatched bases: 2. Germline CDR1 and CDR2: GTSNPN and SVGIG (reference sequence). The CDR3 bases that were read are TGTGCCTGGAGTGTGACTAGCGGGAGCGCCTACGAG. It encodes CAWSVTSGSAYE. The full CDR3 protein is CAWSVTSGSAYEQYF.

As to this clone: The CDR3 end falls 3 residues outside the read, so it is completed with the germline J gene. The V gene is TRBV23-1, the J gene TRBJ1-1, with D possibly matching TRBD1 (5 bases). TRBV23-1 is noted as an ORF with a role that remains uncertain. The germline V and J ends were trimmed by 10 bases and 6 bases, with 21 bases remaining between them. This CDR3 is 14 amino acids long. This CDR3 is CATSRVRRNPEAFF. The CDR3 bases that were read are TGCGCCACCTCCAGGGTGCGGAGGAATCCTGAA.

Comment on this clone: The read gets to within 3 residues of the CDR3 end, and the germline J gene fills in the rest. This chain connects TRBV12-3 or TRBV12-4 to TRBJ1-2; D is ambiguous. This CDR3 is built from 13 residues. V was shortened by 8 bases and J by 7 bases, with 17 bases between the two germline ends. CDR3 region: CASHTTPGAGYTF. The CDR3 DNA, read in part, is TGTGCCAGCCATACGACACCCGGAGCTGGC.

Worth noting for this clone: Read data end 3 residues before the CDR3 end; the end is taken from the germline J gene. This chain connects TRBV5-4 to TRBJ1-1, with D uncertain. Trimming removed 5 bases from V and 7 bases from J, with 18 bases in between. CDR3 length: 14 amino acids. Germline lookup yields CDR1 SGHNT and CDR2 YYREEE (reference sequence). The sequenced part of the CDR3 DNA is TGTGCCAGCAGTCCAGGCATCTCAGCCAATGAA. This gives the protein CASSPGISANE. The full CDR3 sequence reads CASSPGISANEAFF.

With respect to this clone: The missing CDR3 end, 3 residues past where the read stops, is filled in from the germline J gene. V is TRBV20-1 and J is TRBJ2-7; 10 nucleotides line up with TRBD1. The V segment lost 6 bases and the J segment 2 bases; nucleotides outside the gene matches: 7. The CDR3 is made up of 14 amino acids. CDR1 is DFQATT, CDR2 SNEGSKA, per germline (reference sequence). The CDR3 here is CSANRQGATYEQYF. The DNA read from the CDR3 is TGCAGTGCGAACCGACAGGGGGCCACCTACGAG.

Regarding this clone: The sequence runs out 3 residues before the end of the CDR3; the remainder is reconstructed from the germline J gene. The V call is TRBV6-1, the J call TRBJ1-4, with 8 bases aligning to TRBD1. Per the germline V gene, CDR1 is MNHNS and CDR2 is SASEGT. CDR3 length: 19 amino acids. The CDR3 sequence: CASSERGTGVWQIDSPLFF. Partial CDR3 DNA: TGTGCCAGCAGTGAACGGGGGACAGGCGTCTGGCAAATTGATTCACCA.

Comment on this clone: Sequencing ends 3 residues short of the CDR3 end; the germline J gene provides the rest. This chain connects TRBV5-6 to TRBJ2-2, with D uncertain. Trimming left V 0 bases short and J 0 bases short, with 3 bases between. Germline lookup yields CDR1 SGHDT and CDR2 YYEEEE. The CDR3 loop spans 14 amino acids. The CDR3 reads CASSLAANTGELFF. The covered CDR3 bases are TGTGCCAGCAGCTTGGCCGCGAACACCGGGGAG.

As regards this clone: The CDR3 goes on 3 residues after the read ends, and that part is filled in from the germline J gene. This sequence joins TRBV7-6 and TRBJ2-3; D is possibly TRBD1 (5 bases). The germline gives CDR1 SGHVS, CDR2 FNYEAQ. The CDR3 has 16 amino acids. CDR3 bases read: TGTGCCAGCAGCTTAGGGGGTATGGGGCCCCGAGAGACG. Translation: CASSLGGMGPRET. The full CDR3 protein is CASSLGGMGPRETQYF. Full variable domain (missing parts from reference TRBV7-6 and TRBJ2-3): GAGVSQSPRYKVTKRGQDVALRCDPISGHVSLYWYRQALGQGPEFLTYFNYEAQQDKSGLPNDRFSAERPEGSISTLTIQRTEQRDSAMYRCASSLGGMGPRETQYFGPGTRLTVL.

For this clone: The read falls 3 residues short of the CDR3 end, and the missing part is taken from the germline J gene. J is TRBJ1-4 and V is TRBV18, with D possibly matching TRBD1 (5 bases). The CDR3 is 14 residues long. Germline V gene lookup returns CDR1 KGHSH and CDR2 LQKENI. Trimming cost V 9 bases and J 6 bases, with 17 bases left between them. CDR3 in amino acids: CARQPRGFDEKLFF. CDR3 DNA, as far as it was read: TGTGCCAGACAGCCTCGGGGGTTCGATGAAAAA.